A selection of T cell receptor beta chains follows, all from one sample in a study of control samples from healthy donors and cancer patients. The repertoire was sequenced with immunoSEQ multiplex PCR; TCRdb's copy has only in-frame clones and lacks some. Of 200,000 to 250,000 clones detected, about 93% appear once; the ten largest clones hold about 1.6%. Sequencing used blood. The origin of the receptors is a man aged 50 or older in good health. Both conserved end residues are part of each CDR3.

TRBJ2-3,TRBV11-3,CASSRGASTDTQYF
TRBJ1-5,TRBV10-2,CASSPGQAQPQHF
TRBJ1-4,TRBV6-2/TRBV6-3,CASSRSGDEKLFF
TRBJ1-6,TRBV7-8,CASSLGSGTVTYNSPLHF
TRBJ2-3,TRBV5-8,CASSLSLDSQGTDTQYF
TRBJ2-3,TRBV10-3,CAITVSGGGHTDTQYF
TRBJ2-1,TRBV2,CASSSRAPYNEQFF
TRBJ1-3,TRBV19,CASRTARNSGNTIYF
TRBJ1-5,TRBV3-1/TRBV3-2,CASSQEGGQPQHF
TRBJ1-1,TRBV7-8,CASSFTGGPLSTEAFF
TRBJ2-1,TRBV5-1,CASSLGTGGNEQFF
TRBJ2-3,TRBV5-4,CASSHGTSLDTQYF
TRBJ1-5,TRBV7-2,CASSLGSGQGGQPQHF
TRBJ2-1,TRBV18,CASSPSREDEQFF
TRBJ1-5,TRBV12-3/TRBV12-4,CASLQGGGQPQHF
TRBJ1-2,TRBV5-1,CASSLGGVTGPYGYTF
TRBJ2-3,TRBV7-2,CASSKERTYIIDTQYF
TRBJ2-3,TRBV18,CASSPLQATTSDTQYF
TRBJ1-3,TRBV4-1,CASSQDRGNTIYF
TRBJ2-1,TRBV19,CASSMIQGWNEQFF
TRBJ1-3,TRBV19,CASIAGGTGNTIYF
TRBJ2-7,TRBV2,CASSEALQAAEYSYEQYF
TRBJ2-1,TRBV7-6,CASSPRPSPSDNEQFF
TRBJ2-3,TRBV6-5,CASSYSRGADTQYF
TRBJ2-1,TRBV7-2,CASSLWRRGLHNEQFF
TRBJ1-6,TRBV7-9,CASSPPGGADSPLHF
TRBJ2-1,TRBV2,CASRGLAGGNEQFF
TRBJ1-6,TRBV5-6,CASSLATGAPGDSPLHF
TRBJ1-1,TRBV11-1,CASSLQYGQNSQAFF
TRBJ1-5,TRBV11-2,CASSSRQGQPQHF
TRBJ1-1,TRBV30,CAWSQAQGIAFF
TRBJ1-4,TRBV29-1,CSVEDLGGPNEKLFF
TRBJ2-2,TRBV3-1/TRBV3-2,CASSQDPPRDVTGELFF
TRBJ2-1,TRBV9,CASSDAEGSSYNEQFF
TRBJ1-1,TRBV29-1,CRAGQNTEAFF
TRBJ2-1,TRBV6-4,CASSESGIPYNEQFF
TRBJ2-2,TRBV13,CASSRTGAGELFF
TRBJ2-5,TRBV2,CASVRTSGIQETQYF